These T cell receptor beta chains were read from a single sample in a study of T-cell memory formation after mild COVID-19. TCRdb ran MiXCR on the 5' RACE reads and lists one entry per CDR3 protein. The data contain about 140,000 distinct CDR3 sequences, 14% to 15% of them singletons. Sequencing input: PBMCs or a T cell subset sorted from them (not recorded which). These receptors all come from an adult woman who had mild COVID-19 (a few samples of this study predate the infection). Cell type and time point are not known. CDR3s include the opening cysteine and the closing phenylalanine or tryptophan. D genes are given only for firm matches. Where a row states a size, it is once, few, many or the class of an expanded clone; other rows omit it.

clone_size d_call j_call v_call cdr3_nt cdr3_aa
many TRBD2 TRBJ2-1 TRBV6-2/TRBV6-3 TGTGCCAGCAGTTACTCGACCCGACTAGCGGGGGGGTATTACAATGAGCAGTTCTTC CASSYSTRLAGGYYNEQFF
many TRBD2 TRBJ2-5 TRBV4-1 TGCGCCAGCAGCCAAGGATGGACTAGCGAACAAGAGACCCAGTACTTC CASSQGWTSEQETQYF
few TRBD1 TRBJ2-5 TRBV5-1 TGCGCCAGCAGCCTATGGACAGGGGCCCAAGAGACCCAGTACTTC CASSLWTGAQETQYF
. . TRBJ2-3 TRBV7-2 TGTGCCAGCAGGGTCGTACGGGCGGGTTATAGCACAGATACGCAGTATTTT CASRVVRAGYSTDTQYF
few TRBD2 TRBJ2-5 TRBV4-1 TGCGCCAGCAAGGGGCCGGGACTAGCGGGGGGACCCGAGACCCAGTACTTC CASKGPGLAGGPETQYF
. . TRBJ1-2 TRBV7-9 TGTGCCAGCAGCTTAGCGACGTGGGGACCTAACTATGGCTACACCTTC CASSLATWGPNYGYTF
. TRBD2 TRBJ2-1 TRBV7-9 TGTGCCAGTCCGGGACTAGCGGGGGGCCCCTGGGAGAATGAGCAGTTCTTC CASPGLAGGPWENEQFF
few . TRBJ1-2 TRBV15 TGTGCCACCAGCAGAGACGGGAACGACTATGGCTACACCTTC CATSRDGNDYGYTF
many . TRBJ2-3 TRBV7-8 TGTGCCAGCAGCTTAGAAGCGGGTCAGCAACTCACAGATACGCAGTATTTT CASSLEAGQQLTDTQYF
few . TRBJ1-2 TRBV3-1 TGTGCCAGCAGCCAAGGGAACAGGGCTAACTATGGCTACACCTTC CASSQGNRANYGYTF
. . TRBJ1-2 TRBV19 TGTGCCAGTACCTTTGGGCCTAACTATGGCTACACCTTC CASTFGPNYGYTF
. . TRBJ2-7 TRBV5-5 TGTGCCAGCAGCAAAGCCGACAGGAACTACGAGCAGTACTTC CASSKADRNYEQYF
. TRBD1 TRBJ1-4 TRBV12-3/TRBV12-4 TGTGCCAGCAGTTCCCCACCGACAGGGGGGAATGAAAAACTGTTTTTT CASSSPPTGGNEKLFF
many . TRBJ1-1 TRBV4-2 TGTGCCAGCAGCCAAGCGACGCAGGGGTGGGGCACTGAAGCTTTCTTT CASSQATQGWGTEAFF
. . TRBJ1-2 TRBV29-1 TGCAGCGTTGAAGGGGGGCCCCTGACTAACTATGGCTACACCTTC CSVEGGPLTNYGYTF
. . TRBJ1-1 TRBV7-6 TGTGCCAGCAGCTCACCGTTATCCGACACCGGGACCGATTTGAACACTGAAGCTTTCTTT CASSSPLSDTGTDLNTEAFF
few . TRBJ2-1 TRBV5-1 TGCGCCAGCAGCTTATCGGACAGCTCCTACAATGAGCAGTTCTTC CASSLSDSSYNEQFF
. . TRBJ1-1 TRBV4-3 TGCGCCAGCAGCCAAGAATGGGAATTGAACACTGAAGCTTTCTTT CASSQEWELNTEAFF
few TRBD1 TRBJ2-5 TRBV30 TGTGCCTGGAGCCGGGACAGGGATAAAGAGACCCAGTACTTC CAWSRDRDKETQYF
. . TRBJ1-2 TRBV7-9 TGTGCCAGCAGCTTAATTTTACAGCCAATCAACTATGGCTACACCTTC CASSLILQPINYGYTF
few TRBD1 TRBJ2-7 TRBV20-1 TGCAGTGCTAGGGATGTGGGACAGGGGGCGTACGAGCAGTACTTC CSARDVGQGAYEQYF
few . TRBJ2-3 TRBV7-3 TGTGCCAGCAGCCCTTTGGGTAGCACAGATACGCAGTATTTT CASSPLGSTDTQYF
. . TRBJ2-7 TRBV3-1 TGTGCCAGCTCGGAGGTTTTCTTCTACGAGCAGTACTTC CASSEVFFYEQYF
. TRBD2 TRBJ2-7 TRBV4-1 TGCGCCAGCAGCCACGTGGGGACTAGTATATACGAGCAGTACTTC CASSHVGTSIYEQYF
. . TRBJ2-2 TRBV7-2 TGTGCCAGCAGCTTCAGGGGACCAACGAACACCGGGGAGCTGTTTTTT CASSFRGPTNTGELFF
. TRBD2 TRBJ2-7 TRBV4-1 TGCGCCAGCAGCCAGAGCGGGGGGGCTTGGGAGCAGTACTTC CASSQSGGAWEQYF
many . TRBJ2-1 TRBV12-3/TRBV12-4 TGTGCCAGCAGGTTCCGGGACGGCACATACAATGAGCAGTTCTTC CASRFRDGTYNEQFF
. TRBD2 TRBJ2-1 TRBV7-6 TGTGCCAGCAGCTTAGGACGAGCGGGAGAGTCGAATGAGCAGTTCTTC CASSLGRAGESNEQFF
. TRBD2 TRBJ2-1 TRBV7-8 TGTGCCAGCAGCTTTAGCGGGACGATAGATGAGCAGTTCTTC CASSFSGTIDEQFF
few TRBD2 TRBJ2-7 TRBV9 TGTGCCAGCAGCGTAGATCTGACTAGCGGGAGGGTTGGCGAGCAGTACTTC CASSVDLTSGRVGEQYF
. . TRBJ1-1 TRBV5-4 TGTGCCAGCAGCCCTGGACGGCTCACTGAAGCTTTCTTT CASSPGRLTEAFF
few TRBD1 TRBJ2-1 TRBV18 TGTGCCAGCTCACAGACAGGGACATACTTCTTC CASSQTGTYFF
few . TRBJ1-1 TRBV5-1 TGCGCCAGCAGTGATCAAGGCTACACTGAAGCTTTCTTT CASSDQGYTEAFF
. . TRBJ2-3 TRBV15 TGTGCCACCAGCAGGTTGGGGGATACGCAGTATTTT CATSRLGDTQYF
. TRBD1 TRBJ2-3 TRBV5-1 TGCGCCAGCAGCTTGCCCCCCGGTCGACAGGGGGCAGATACGCAGTATTTT CASSLPPGRQGADTQYF
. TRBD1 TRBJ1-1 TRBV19 TGTGCCAGTATAGGCAGGGGGGTGTCTGAAGCTTTCTTT CASIGRGVSEAFF
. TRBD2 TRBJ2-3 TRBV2 TGTGCCAGCAGTGAAGGTTGGGCTAGCGGGTACACAGATACGCAGTATTTT CASSEGWASGYTDTQYF
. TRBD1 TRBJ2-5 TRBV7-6 TGTGCCAGCAGCTTCGAGGACAGGGGGCAAGAGACCCAGTACTTC CASSFEDRGQETQYF
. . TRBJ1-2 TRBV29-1 TGCAGCGTTGAGGCAGGGTCTGGCTACACCTTC CSVEAGSGYTF
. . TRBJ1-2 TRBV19 TGTGCCAGTAGTCCACGTAGCGATGGCTACACCTTC CASSPRSDGYTF
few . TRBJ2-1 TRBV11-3 TGTGCCAGCAGCACGTCGCTCGGGGGTCGCTACAATGAGCAGTTCTTC CASSTSLGGRYNEQFF